This entry is about one T cell receptor beta chain. Its antigen remains unknown. TCRdb used MiXCR to reprocess the reads, holding one entry per CDR3 protein. This table has roughly 160,000 distinct CDR3 sequences, less than 25% appearing once. The sample originates from a study of T cell repertoires in cytomegalovirus infection. The study, taken as a whole, reports: CMV-specific HLA-C-restricted TCR beta clonotypes dominated the ex vivo response.

The CDR3 runs to 12 residues. Germline assignment: CDR1 SGHRS and CDR2 YFSETQ. V lost 8 bases and J lost 6, with 12 bases in between. The starting material was CD8+ T cells from cultured PBMCs, obtained from culture after CMV antigen stimulation. This rearrangement joins TRBV5-1 to TRBJ2-1, with D possibly TRBD2 on 6 matching bases. The receptor was derived from a human donor in good health (CMV status not recorded). Some clones in this sample may be carry-over from other donors' samples. DNA of the CDR3: TGCGCCAGTACTAGCTTTGGCAATGAGCAGTTCTTC. Translation: CASTSFGNEQFF.